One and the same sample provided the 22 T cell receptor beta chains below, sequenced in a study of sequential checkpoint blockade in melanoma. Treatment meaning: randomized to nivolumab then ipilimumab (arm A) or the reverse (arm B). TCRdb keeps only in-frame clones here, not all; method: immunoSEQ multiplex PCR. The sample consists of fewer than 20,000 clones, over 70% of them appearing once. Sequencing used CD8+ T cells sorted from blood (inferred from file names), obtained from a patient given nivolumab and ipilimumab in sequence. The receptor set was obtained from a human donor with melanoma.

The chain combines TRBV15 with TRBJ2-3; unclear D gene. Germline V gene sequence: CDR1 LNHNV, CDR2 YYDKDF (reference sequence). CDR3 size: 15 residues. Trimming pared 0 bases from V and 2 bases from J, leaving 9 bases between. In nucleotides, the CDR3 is TGTGCCACCAGCAGAGATGGCCAAAACACAGATACGCAGTATTTT. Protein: CATSRDGQNTDTQYF.

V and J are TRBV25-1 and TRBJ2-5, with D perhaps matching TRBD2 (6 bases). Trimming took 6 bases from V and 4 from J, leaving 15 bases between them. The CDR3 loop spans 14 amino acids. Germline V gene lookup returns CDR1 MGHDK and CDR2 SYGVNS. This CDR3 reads CASSNEGGGETQYF. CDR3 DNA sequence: TGTGCCAGCAGCAATGAGGGAGGTGGAGAGACCCAGTACTTC.

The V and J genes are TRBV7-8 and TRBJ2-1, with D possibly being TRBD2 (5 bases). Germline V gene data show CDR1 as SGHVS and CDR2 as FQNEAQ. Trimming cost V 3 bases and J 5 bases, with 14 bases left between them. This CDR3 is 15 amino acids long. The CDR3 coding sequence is TGTGCCAGCAGCTTGGAAGGACTTCGCAACAATGAGCAGTTCTTC. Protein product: CASSLEGLRNNEQFF.

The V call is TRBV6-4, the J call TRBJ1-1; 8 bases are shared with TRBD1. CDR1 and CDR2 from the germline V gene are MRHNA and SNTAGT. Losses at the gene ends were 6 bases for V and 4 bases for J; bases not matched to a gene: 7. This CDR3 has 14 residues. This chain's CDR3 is CASSETGAGTEAFF. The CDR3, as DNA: TGTGCCAGCAGCGAGACAGGGGCCGGCACTGAAGCTTTCTTT.

The CDR3 DNA follows: TGTGCCAGCAGCCCCCGTGTCGGCAGGGGCTATGAGCAGTTCTTC. This gives the protein CASSPRVGRGYEQFF. V and J are TRBV7-9 and TRBJ2-1, with D maybe TRBD1 (6 bases). V lost 5 bases to trimming and J lost 8 bases, with 19 bases between them. This CDR3 comprises 15 residues. Germline values: CDR1 SEHNR, CDR2 FQNEAQ (reference sequence). Using reference TRBV7-9 and TRBJ2-1 for the parts outside the CDR3, the full variable domain is DTGVSQNPRHKITKRGQNVTFRCDPISEHNRLYWYRQTLGQGPEFLTYFQNEAQLEKSRLLSDRFSAERPKGSFSTLEIQRTEQGDSAMYLCASSPRVGRGYEQFFGPGTRLTVL.

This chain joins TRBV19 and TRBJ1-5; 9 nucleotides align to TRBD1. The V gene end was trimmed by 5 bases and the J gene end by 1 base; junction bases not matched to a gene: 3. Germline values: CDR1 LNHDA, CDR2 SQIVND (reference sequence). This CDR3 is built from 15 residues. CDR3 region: CASSATGGSNQPQHF. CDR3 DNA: TGTGCCAGTAGTGCGACAGGGGGAAGCAATCAGCCCCAGCATTTT.

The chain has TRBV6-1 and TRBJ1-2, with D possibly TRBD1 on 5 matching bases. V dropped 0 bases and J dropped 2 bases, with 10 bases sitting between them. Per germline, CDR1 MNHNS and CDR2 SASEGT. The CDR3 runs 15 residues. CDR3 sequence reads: CASSEADSVNYGYTF. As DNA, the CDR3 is TGTGCCAGCAGTGAAGCCGACAGCGTCAACTATGGCTACACCTTC.

CDR3 sequence: CATSRTRGGGTEAFF. The DNA of the CDR3 is TGTGCCACCAGCAGGACCAGAGGCGGGGGTACTGAAGCTTTCTTT. The V gene is TRBV15, the J gene TRBJ1-1; D may be TRBD1 (5 bases). The germline V gene has CDR1 LNHNV and CDR2 YYDKDF (reference sequence). V was clipped by 3 bases and J by 5 bases, with 16 bases between them. The CDR3 consists of 15 residues.

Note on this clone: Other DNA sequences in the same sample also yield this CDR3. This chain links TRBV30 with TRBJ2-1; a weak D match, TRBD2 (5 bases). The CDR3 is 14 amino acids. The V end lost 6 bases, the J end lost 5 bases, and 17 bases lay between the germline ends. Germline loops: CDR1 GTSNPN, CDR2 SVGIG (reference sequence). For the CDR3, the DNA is TGTGCCTGCAGGCAGCGAGCGGTAAACAATGAGCAGTTCTTC. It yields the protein CACRQRAVNNEQFF.

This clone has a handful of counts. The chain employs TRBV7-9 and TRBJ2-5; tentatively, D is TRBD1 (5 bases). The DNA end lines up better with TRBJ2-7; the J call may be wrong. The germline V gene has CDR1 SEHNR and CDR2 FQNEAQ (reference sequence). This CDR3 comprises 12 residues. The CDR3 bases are TGTGCCAGCAGCGACAGCTCCTACGAGCAGTACTTC. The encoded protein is CASSDSSYEQYF.

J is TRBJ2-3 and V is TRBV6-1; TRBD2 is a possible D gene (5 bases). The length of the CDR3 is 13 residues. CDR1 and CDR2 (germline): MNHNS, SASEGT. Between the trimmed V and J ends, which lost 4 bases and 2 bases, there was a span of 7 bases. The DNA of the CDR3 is TGTGCCAGCAGTGGGGAGATCACAGATACGCAGTATTTT. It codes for CASSGEITDTQYF.

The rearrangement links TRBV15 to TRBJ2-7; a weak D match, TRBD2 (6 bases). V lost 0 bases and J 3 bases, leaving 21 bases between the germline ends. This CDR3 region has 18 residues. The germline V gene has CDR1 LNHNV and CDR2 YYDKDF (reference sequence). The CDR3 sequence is CATSRESTGDSLLYEQYF. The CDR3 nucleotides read TGTGCCACCAGCAGAGAGTCAACGGGGGACTCCCTGCTCTACGAGCAGTACTTC.

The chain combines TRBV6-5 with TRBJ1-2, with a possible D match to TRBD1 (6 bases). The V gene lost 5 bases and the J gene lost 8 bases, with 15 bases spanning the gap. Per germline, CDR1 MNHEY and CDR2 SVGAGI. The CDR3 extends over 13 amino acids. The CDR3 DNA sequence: TGTGCCAGCAGTGACGGGACACCCGACGGCTACACCTTC. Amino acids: CASSDGTPDGYTF.

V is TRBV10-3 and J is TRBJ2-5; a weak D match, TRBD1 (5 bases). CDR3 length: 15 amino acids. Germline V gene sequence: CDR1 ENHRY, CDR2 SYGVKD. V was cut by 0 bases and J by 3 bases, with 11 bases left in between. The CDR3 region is CAISESQGREETQYF. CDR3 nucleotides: TGTGCCATCAGTGAGTCCCAGGGAAGGGAAGAGACCCAGTACTTC.

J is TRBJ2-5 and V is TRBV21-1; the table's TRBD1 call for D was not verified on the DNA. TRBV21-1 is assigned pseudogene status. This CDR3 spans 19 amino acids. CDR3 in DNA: TGTGCCAGCAGAAGAAGACGTCGAGACAGGGGAATGGGGTGGGAGACCCAGTACTTC. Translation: CASRRRRRDRGMGWETQYF.

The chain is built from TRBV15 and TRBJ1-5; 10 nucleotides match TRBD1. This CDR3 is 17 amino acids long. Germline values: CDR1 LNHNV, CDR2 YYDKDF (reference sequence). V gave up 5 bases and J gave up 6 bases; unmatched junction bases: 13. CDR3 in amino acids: CATSLVRTGGYGQPQHF. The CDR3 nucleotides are TGTGCCACCAGCCTAGTGCGGACAGGGGGGTATGGTCAGCCCCAGCATTTT.

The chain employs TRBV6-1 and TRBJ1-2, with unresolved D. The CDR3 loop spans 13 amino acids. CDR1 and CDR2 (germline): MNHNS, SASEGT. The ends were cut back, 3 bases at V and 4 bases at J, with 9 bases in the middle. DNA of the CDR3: TGTGCCAGCAGTGAGCCGGGAACCTATGGCTACACCTTC. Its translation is CASSEPGTYGYTF.

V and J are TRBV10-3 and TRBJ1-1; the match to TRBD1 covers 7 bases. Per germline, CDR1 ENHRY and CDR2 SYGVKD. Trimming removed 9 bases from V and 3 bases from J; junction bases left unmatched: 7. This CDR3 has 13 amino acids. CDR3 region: CAMGDRWDTEAFF. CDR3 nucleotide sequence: TGTGCCATGGGGGACAGATGGGACACTGAAGCTTTCTTT.

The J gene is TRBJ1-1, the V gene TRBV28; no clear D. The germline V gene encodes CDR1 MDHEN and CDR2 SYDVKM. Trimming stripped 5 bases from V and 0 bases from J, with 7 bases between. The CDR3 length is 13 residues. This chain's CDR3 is CASSTLLNTEAFF. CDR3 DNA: TGTGCCAGCAGTACTCTATTGAACACTGAAGCTTTCTTT.

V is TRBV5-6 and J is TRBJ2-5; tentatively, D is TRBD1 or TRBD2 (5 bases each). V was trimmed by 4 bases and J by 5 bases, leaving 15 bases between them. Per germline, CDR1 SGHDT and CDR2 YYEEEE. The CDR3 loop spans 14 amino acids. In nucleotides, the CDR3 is TGTGCCAGCAGCATGGGGGTGGGGCGGGAGACCCAGTACTTC. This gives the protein CASSMGVGRETQYF.

In DNA form, the CDR3 reads TGTGCCAGCAGCGTAGGGGGACACCTCTCCTACGAGCAGTACTTC. Encoded protein: CASSVGGHLSYEQYF. V and J are TRBV9 and TRBJ2-7, with D perhaps matching TRBD1 (6 bases). The CDR3 has 15 residues. Germline CDR1 and CDR2: SGDLS and YYNGEE. V shed 0 bases and J shed 0 bases, with 10 bases lying between them.

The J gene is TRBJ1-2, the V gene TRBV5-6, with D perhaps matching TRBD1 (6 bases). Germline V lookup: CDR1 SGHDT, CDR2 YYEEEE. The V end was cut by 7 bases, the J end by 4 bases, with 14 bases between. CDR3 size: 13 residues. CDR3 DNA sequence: TGTGCCAGCCGCGGGGGCCGATTCTATGGCTACACCTTC. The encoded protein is CASRGGRFYGYTF. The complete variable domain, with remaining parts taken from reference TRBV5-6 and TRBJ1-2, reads DAGVTQSPTHLIKTRGQQVTLRCSPKSGHDTVSWYQQALGQGPQFIFQYYEEEERQRGNFPDRFSGHQFPNYSSELNVNALLLGDSALYLCASRGGRFYGYTFGSGTRLTVV.